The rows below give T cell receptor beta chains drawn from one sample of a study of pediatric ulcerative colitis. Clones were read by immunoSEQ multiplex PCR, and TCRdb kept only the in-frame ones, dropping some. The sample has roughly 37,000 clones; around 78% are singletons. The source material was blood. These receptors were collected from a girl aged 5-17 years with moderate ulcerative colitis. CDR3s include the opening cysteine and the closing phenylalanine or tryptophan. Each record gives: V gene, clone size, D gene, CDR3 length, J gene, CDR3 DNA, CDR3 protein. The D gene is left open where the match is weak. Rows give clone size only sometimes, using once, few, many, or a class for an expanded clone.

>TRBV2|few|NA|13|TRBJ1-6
TGTGCCAGCAGTGCCCCATTAGGGACACCCCTCCACTTT
CASSAPLGTPLHF
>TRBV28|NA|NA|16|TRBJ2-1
TGTGCCAGCAGTTCCGCAGTAGCTGGAGCCTACAATGAGCAGTTCTTC
CASSSAVAGAYNEQFF
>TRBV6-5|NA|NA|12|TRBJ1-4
TGTGCCAGCAGGACGGCCGGCGAAAAACTGTTTTTT
CASRTAGEKLFF
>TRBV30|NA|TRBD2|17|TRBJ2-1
TGTGCCTGGAGTCCAACTCGGACTAGCCCTGCCTACAATGAGCAGTTCTTC
CAWSPTRTSPAYNEQFF
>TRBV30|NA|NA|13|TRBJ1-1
TGTGCCTGGAGTGTACTCCGGCGCACTGAAGCTTTCTTT
CAWSVLRRTEAFF
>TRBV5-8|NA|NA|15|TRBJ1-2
TGTGCCAGCAGCTTCAGGGCCCTATCCTCCTATGGCTACACCTTC
CASSFRALSSYGYTF
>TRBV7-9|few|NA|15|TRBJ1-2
TGTGCCAGCAGCTTAGGTTCGGGGGGCGACTATGGCTACACCTTC
CASSLGSGGDYGYTF
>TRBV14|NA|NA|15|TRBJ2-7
TGTGCCAGCAGCCCCCTACAGGAGACCCTTGGCGAGCAGTACTTC
CASSPLQETLGEQYF
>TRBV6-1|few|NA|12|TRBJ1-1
TGTGCCAGCAGGGGAGGGGCATCTGAAGCTTTCTTT
CASRGGASEAFF
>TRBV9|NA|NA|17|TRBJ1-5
TGTGCCAGCAGCGTAACCCCAGGGGAGTGGGGCAATCAGCCCCAGCATTTT
CASSVTPGEWGNQPQHF
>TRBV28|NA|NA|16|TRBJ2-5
TGTGCCAGCAGTCTAACGGGAAACAGGCCTGGGGAGACCCAGTACTTC
CASSLTGNRPGETQYF
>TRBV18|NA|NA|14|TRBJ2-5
TGTGCCAGCTCACCACTTTCTCTGGGGGAGACCCAGTACTTC
CASSPLSLGETQYF
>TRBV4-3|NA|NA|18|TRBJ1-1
TGCGCCAGCAGCCAAGGAGAAGGTGGGGGTCACATGAACACTGAAGCTTTCTTT
CASSQGEGGGHMNTEAFF
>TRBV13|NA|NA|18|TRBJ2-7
TGTGCCAGCAGTCGCATATCTTTCAGGGCAGGTAGCTCCTACGAGCAGTACTTC
CASSRISFRAGSSYEQYF
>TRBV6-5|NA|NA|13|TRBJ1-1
TGTGCCAGCAGTTATCGTGGTCGGACTGAAGCTTTCTTT
CASSYRGRTEAFF
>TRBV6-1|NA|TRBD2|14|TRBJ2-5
TGTGCCAGCAGTGTGGGGCTAGCGGAAGAGACCCAGTACTTC
CASSVGLAEETQYF
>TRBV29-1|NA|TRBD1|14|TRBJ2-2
TGCAGCGTTCTTAAGGACAGGGACACCGGGGAGCTGTTTTTT
CSVLKDRDTGELFF
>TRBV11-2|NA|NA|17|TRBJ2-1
TGTGCCAGCAGCTTAGATCCTACGGGATCTGGATCGTGGGAGCAGTTCTTC
CASSLDPTGSGSWEQFF
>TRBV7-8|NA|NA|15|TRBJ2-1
TGTGCCAGCGATCCCGGCGGGCGGGTTTACAATGAGCAGTTCTTC
CASDPGGRVYNEQFF
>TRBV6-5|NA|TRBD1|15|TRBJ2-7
TGTGCCAGCAGTTACCCAGGACAGGGAAAGGACGAGCAGTACTTC
CASSYPGQGKDEQYF
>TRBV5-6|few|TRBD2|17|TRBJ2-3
TGTGCCAGCAGCCAAAGGACTAGCGGGAAGGGTAGGCGGACGCAGTATTTT
CASSQRTSGKGRRTQYF
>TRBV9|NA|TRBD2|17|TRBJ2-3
TGTGCCAGCAGCGTAGAGGGGCTAGCGGGATCCACAGATACGCAGTATTTT
CASSVEGLAGSTDTQYF
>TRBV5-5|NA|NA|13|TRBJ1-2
TGTGCCAGCAGCTTGGACGGGACGAGTGGCTACACCTTC
CASSLDGTSGYTF
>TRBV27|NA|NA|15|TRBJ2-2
TGTGCCAGCAGTTTAGTGGGGCTGAACACCGGGGAGCTGTTTTTT
CASSLVGLNTGELFF
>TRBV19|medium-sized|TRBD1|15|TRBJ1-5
TGTGCCAGTAGTATTAACGACAGGGCTGCGGAGCCCCAGCATTTT
CASSINDRAAEPQHF
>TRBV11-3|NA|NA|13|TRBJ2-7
TGTGCCAGCAGTACAGGGATGGAGAACGAGCAGTACTTC
CASSTGMENEQYF
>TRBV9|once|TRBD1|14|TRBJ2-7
TGTGCCAGCAGCGTCGGACAGGGTGGCTACGAGCAGTACTTC
CASSVGQGGYEQYF
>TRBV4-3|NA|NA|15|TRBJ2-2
TGCGCCAGCAGCCAAGATTACGGGGATACCGGGGAGCTGTTTTTT
CASSQDYGDTGELFF
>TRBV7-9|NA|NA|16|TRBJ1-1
TGTGCCAGCAGCTTCAAAAGGGAGATGAGGAACACTGAAGCTTTCTTT
CASSFKREMRNTEAFF
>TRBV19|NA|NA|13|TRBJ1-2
TGTGCCAGTAGTATAGGACAAGACTATGGCTACACCTTC
CASSIGQDYGYTF
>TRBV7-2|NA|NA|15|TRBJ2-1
TGTGCCAGCAGCTTAGCCGCAGGGGCCTACAATGAGCAGTTCTTC
CASSLAAGAYNEQFF
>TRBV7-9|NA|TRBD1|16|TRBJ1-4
TGTGCCAGCAGCGAGATCGACAGGGCAGCGGAAGGAAAACTGTTTTTT
CASSEIDRAAEGKLFF
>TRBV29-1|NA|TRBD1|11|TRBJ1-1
TGCAGCGTTGTCAGGGGGCGCGAAGCTTTCTTT
CSVVRGREAFF
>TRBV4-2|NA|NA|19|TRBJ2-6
TGTGCCAGCAGCCAAGATTGGGGGGAGCGGCTCTCTGGGGCCAACGTCCTGACTTTC
CASSQDWGERLSGANVLTF
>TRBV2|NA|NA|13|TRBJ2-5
TGTGCCAGCACCAGGGGCCTCGGGGAGACCCAGTACTTC
CASTRGLGETQYF
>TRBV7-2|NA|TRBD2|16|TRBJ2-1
TGTGCCAGCAGCTTGGGACTAGCGGGCGGAGCCGATGAGCAGTTCTTC
CASSLGLAGGADEQFF
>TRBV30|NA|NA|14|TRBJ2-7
TGTGCCTGGAGTGTTGGGGGCAGCTCCTACGAGCAGTACTTC
CAWSVGGSSYEQYF
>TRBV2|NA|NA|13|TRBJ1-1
TGTGCCAGCAGTGGGACGCTCAACACTGAAGCTTTCTTT
CASSGTLNTEAFF
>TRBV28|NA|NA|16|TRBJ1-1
TGTGCCAGCAGCTTACATCCGGGTCTCATGAACACTGAAGCTTTCTTT
CASSLHPGLMNTEAFF
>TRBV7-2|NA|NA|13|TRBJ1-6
TGTGCCAGCAGCCTTGAGGACTATTCACCCCTCCACTTT
CASSLEDYSPLHF
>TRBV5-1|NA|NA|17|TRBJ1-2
TGCGCCAGCAGCCCTGAACCGGGACGACGAGAAGGGTCTGGCTACACCTTC
CASSPEPGRREGSGYTF
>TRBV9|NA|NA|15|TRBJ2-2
TGTGCCAGCAGCTCAAGGGACACGAACACCGGGGAGCTGTTTTTT
CASSSRDTNTGELFF
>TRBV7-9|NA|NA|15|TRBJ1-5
TGTGCCAGCAGCTGGACCCCGTATAGCAATCAGCCCCAGCATTTT
CASSWTPYSNQPQHF
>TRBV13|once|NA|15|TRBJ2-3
TGTGCCAGCATCCTACGGGACTTAAGGACAGATACGCAGTATTTT
CASILRDLRTDTQYF
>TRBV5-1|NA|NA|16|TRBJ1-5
TGCGCCAGCAGCTTGGGGGGGCCCTCGGGCAATCAGCCCCAGCATTTT
CASSLGGPSGNQPQHF
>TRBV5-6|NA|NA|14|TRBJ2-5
TGTGCCAGCAGCTTGGACAGACTGGAAGAGACCCAGTACTTC
CASSLDRLEETQYF
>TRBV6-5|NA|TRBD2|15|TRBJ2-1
TGTGCCAGCAGTTCAAGGACTAGCGGGAGCCAGGAGCAGTTCTTC
CASSSRTSGSQEQFF
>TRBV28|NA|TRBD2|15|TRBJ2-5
TGTGCCAGCAGTTTCCGGACTAGCGGGCAAGAGACCCAGTACTTC
CASSFRTSGQETQYF
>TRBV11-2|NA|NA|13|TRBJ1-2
TGTGCCAGCAGCTTAGCGGGGAACTATGGCTACACCTTC
CASSLAGNYGYTF
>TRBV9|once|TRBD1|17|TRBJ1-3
TGTGCCAGCAGCGGATACAGGGGGCGCGACGTCGGAAACACCATATATTTT
CASSGYRGRDVGNTIYF
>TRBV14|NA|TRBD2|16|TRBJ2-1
TGTGCCAGCAGCCGCTCTACTAGCGGGGGCTCATATGAGCAGTTCTTC
CASSRSTSGGSYEQFF
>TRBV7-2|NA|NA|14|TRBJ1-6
TGTGCCAGCAGCTTAGCAGGGAATTATTCACCCCTCCACTTT
CASSLAGNYSPLHF
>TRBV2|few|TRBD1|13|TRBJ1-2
TGTGCCAGCAGCGGGACAGCTAACTATGGCTACACCTTC
CASSGTANYGYTF
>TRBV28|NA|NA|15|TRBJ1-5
TGTGCCAGCACCACCCCCCCAGGCAGGGCGCAGCCCCAGCATTTT
CASTTPPGRAQPQHF
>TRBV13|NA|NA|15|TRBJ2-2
TGTGCCAGCAGCCTATTAAACAGAGTGGCCGGGGAGCTGTTTTTT
CASSLLNRVAGELFF